The T cell receptor (beta chain) described here comes from a study of cytomegalovirus exposure and HLA in healthy donors. The PCR had 60 Vbeta and 13 Jbeta primers. Libraries were prepared by immunoSEQ multiplex PCR; TCRdb keeps only in-frame clonotypes and omits some of them. This listing includes about 160,000 clones. The V gene lost 5 bases and the J gene lost 2 bases, with 9 bases spanning the gap. CDR1 is SGHNT and CDR2 is YENEEA in the germline V gene. The CDR3 has 13 residues. The chain is built from TRBV11-3 and TRBJ2-5; D may be TRBD1 (6 bases). The receptor was isolated from a man between 25 and 39 years old in good health and CMV-seronegative. Sequenced input: PBMCs. CDR3 sequence (DNA): TGTGCCAGCAGCACGGACAGTCAAGAGACCCAGTACTTC. This translates into CASSTDSQETQYF.